These T cell receptor beta chains were read from a single sample in a study of fetal regulatory T cell absence and autoimmunity. This table comes from immunoSEQ multiplex PCR, and its TCRdb copy is limited to in-frame clones, with some not included. The table lists 85,000 to 100,000 clones, more than 70% of them singletons. The sample comprised pancreas tissue. Receptors were obtained from a male donor with IPEX syndrome. The conserved cysteine and the conserved F or W are not part of the CDR3 here. Each record gives: V gene, J gene, CDR3 protein.

V gene: TRBV9; J gene: TRBJ2-3; CDR3 protein: ASSVTPRNTQY
V gene: TRBV2; J gene: TRBJ1-2; CDR3 protein: ASSKEVDYGYT
V gene: TRBV14; J gene: TRBJ2-1; CDR3 protein: ASSQAWGTGRSFNEQF
V gene: TRBV11-3; J gene: TRBJ1-4; CDR3 protein: ASSKQGRTNEKLF
V gene: TRBV11-2; J gene: TRBJ2-7; CDR3 protein: ASSFGLPLYEQY
V gene: TRBV9; J gene: TRBJ1-1; CDR3 protein: ASSVSPGGTEAF
V gene: TRBV5-5; J gene: TRBJ2-7; CDR3 protein: ASSPGLAEGGEQY
V gene: TRBV19; J gene: TRBJ1-2; CDR3 protein: ASSMEWDYGYT
V gene: TRBV9; J gene: TRBJ2-3; CDR3 protein: ASSVGTGGTDTQY
V gene: TRBV7-8; J gene: TRBJ2-7; CDR3 protein: ASSGTSGSSYEQY
V gene: TRBV5-5; J gene: TRBJ2-7; CDR3 protein: ASSRDRGTSYEQY
V gene: TRBV6-5; J gene: TRBJ1-6; CDR3 protein: ASSYSRQGVSPLH
V gene: TRBV4-1; J gene: TRBJ2-1; CDR3 protein: ASNRRGPPYNEQF
V gene: TRBV27; J gene: TRBJ1-2; CDR3 protein: ASSATALNYGYT
V gene: TRBV7-2; J gene: TRBJ2-7; CDR3 protein: ASSLATFYEQY
V gene: TRBV20-1; J gene: TRBJ1-2; CDR3 protein: SAFDSDGYT
V gene: TRBV27; J gene: TRBJ1-2; CDR3 protein: ASTSDRTTYGYT
V gene: TRBV6-5; J gene: TRBJ2-7; CDR3 protein: ASSYGLALEQY
V gene: TRBV6-5; J gene: TRBJ1-1; CDR3 protein: ASSTVTGGAEAF
V gene: TRBV5-1; J gene: TRBJ2-3; CDR3 protein: ASSLRSASGGSTDTQY
V gene: TRBV5-1; J gene: TRBJ2-4; CDR3 protein: ASSRRDEGFSKNIQY
V gene: TRBV11-3; J gene: TRBJ2-1; CDR3 protein: ASSRLAGEQF
V gene: TRBV7-6; J gene: TRBJ2-5; CDR3 protein: ASRYQETQY
V gene: TRBV5-6; J gene: TRBJ2-3; CDR3 protein: ASSLAGYPDTQY
V gene: TRBV7-6; J gene: TRBJ1-6; CDR3 protein: ASGAGDSPLH
V gene: TRBV5-6; J gene: TRBJ2-3; CDR3 protein: ASSLRPNMGRTDTQY
V gene: TRBV6-6; J gene: TRBJ1-1; CDR3 protein: ASSYPGQGWSEAF
V gene: TRBV27; J gene: TRBJ1-4; CDR3 protein: ASSFIGTGANEKLF
V gene: TRBV11-2; J gene: TRBJ1-1; CDR3 protein: ASSAGLLMNTEAF
V gene: TRBV9; J gene: TRBJ1-2; CDR3 protein: ASSPSGPGPYGYT
V gene: TRBV7-9; J gene: TRBJ1-2; CDR3 protein: ASSLSGGFSDNYGYT
V gene: TRBV29-1; J gene: TRBJ2-2; CDR3 protein: SVGSRGTGELF
V gene: TRBV9; J gene: TRBJ2-7; CDR3 protein: ASSVAGGPYEQY
V gene: TRBV21-1; J gene: TRBJ2-7; CDR3 protein: ASSKFGRAGYEQY
V gene: TRBV9; J gene: TRBJ1-3; CDR3 protein: ASSGQGTLVGNTIY
V gene: TRBV5-6; J gene: TRBJ1-1; CDR3 protein: ASSTPQDLNTEAF
V gene: TRBV6-1; J gene: TRBJ1-6; CDR3 protein: ASSELYSYNSPLH
V gene: TRBV7-2; J gene: TRBJ2-3; CDR3 protein: ASSLRLGDTQY
V gene: TRBV4-3; J gene: TRBJ2-5; CDR3 protein: ASSQDLRGEETQY